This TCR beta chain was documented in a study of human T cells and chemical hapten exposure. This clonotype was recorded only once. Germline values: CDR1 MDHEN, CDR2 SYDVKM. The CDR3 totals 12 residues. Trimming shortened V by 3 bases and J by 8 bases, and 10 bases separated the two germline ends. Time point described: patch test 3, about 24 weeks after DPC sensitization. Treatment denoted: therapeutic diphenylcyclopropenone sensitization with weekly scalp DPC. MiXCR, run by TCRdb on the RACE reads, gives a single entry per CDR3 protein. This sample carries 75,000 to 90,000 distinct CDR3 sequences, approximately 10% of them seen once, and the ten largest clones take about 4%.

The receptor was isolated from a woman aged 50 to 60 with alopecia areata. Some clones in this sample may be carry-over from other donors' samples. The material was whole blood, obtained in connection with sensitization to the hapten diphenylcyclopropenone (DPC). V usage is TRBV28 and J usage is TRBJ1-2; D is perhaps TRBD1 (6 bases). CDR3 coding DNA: TGTGCCAGCAGTTTCGGACAGTTCGGCTACACCTTC. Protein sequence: CASSFGQFGYTF.